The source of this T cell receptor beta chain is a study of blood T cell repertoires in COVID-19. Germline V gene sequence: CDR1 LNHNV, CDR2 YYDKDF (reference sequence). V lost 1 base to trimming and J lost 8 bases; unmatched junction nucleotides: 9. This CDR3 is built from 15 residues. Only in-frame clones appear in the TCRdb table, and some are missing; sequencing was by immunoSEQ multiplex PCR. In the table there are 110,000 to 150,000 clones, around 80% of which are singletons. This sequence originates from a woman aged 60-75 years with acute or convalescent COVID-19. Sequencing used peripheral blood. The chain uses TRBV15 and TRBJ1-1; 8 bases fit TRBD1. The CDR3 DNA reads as TGTGCCACCAGCAGAGGTCAGGGGGCGTTTGTAGAAGCTTTCTTT. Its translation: CATSRGQGAFVEAFF.